What follows is one T cell receptor beta chain and its context. The antigen is unknown. V was clipped by 4 bases and J by 4 bases, with 8 bases between them. CDR1 and CDR2 (germline): SEHNR, FQNEAQ (reference sequence). This CDR3 comprises 14 residues. TCRdb ran MiXCR on the 5' RACE reads and lists one entry per CDR3 protein. There are some 760,000 distinct CDR3 sequences in the sample; about 20% occur only once, and 13% lies in the top ten. The data were taken from a study of identical twins. Findings and caveats of the study: The study reached conclusions through statistical analysis that was cross-sectional, not following the same donors.

These records were also assigned to another study, of T cells expressing NK-cell markers. That work contributes: Only alpha-beta TCR T cells were sorted in several experiments, using an anti-gamma-delta TCR antibody. Dominance of the CD3+CD56-NKG2C+ fraction by these clonotypes also held in a handful of donors. Whether expanded NKG2C+ T cell clones recognized HCMV stayed uncertain.

Sequenced: PBMCs. This chain joins TRBV7-9 and TRBJ1-6; tentative D call: TRBD1 (6 bases). This TCR was recovered from a woman aged 18-35 years in good health. CDR3 sequence reads: CASSWGQYNSPLHF. The DNA for the CDR3 is TGTGCCAGCAGCTGGGGACAATATAATTCACCCCTCCACTTT.